Sequencing of this T cell receptor (beta chain) was carried out in a study of blood T cell repertoires in COVID-19. Across the study: T cells, B-cell-depleted T cells, or PBMCs provided the cDNA or gDNA that served as material.

Data came from immunoSEQ multiplex PCR; TCRdb stores just in-frame clones and leaves some out. Of 80,000 to 100,000 clones in the sample, 65% to 90% are singletons; the top ten hold around 20%. Trimming removed 5 bases at V and 5 bases at J, with 16 bases between. In germline, CDR1 is SGHNT, CDR2 YYREEE (reference sequence). The CDR3 contains 14 residues. A few counts support this clone. The clonotype originates from a woman at least 80 years old with acute or convalescent COVID-19. The sample consisted of peripheral blood. The V gene is TRBV5-4, the J gene TRBJ1-1; no definite D call. The CDR3 DNA reads as TGTGCCAGCAGACCTATTACCGCGGGGACTGAAGCTTTCTTT. Residues: CASRPITAGTEAFF.